This TCR beta chain was sequenced in a study of T cell responses to AZD1222 COVID-19 vaccine. Overall study findings and caveats: Donors were mostly white British, more females; clonal diversity possibly underestimated. The number of AZD1222 recipients seropositive at baseline was only six. Sampled repertoires all dated from after the peak T cell response. Distributed over spike, vaccine-associated CD4 TCRs predominated at 160-218 and 743-854.

The CDR3 is 13 amino acids. The germline gives CDR1 SQVTM, CDR2 ANQGSEA. V lost 4 bases, J lost 0 bases, and 7 bases lay in between. Turning to this clone: Its antigen remains unknown.

The method was immunoSEQ multiplex PCR; TCRdb's version includes in-frame clones alone and lacks a portion of them. The sample yields 90,000 to 120,000 clones, roughly 87% seen once. The sequencing here drew on peripheral blood, taken 28 days after the second AZD1222 dose. The sequence was collected from an adult who received the AZD1222 COVID-19 vaccine. This sequence joins TRBV29-1 and TRBJ1-5; TRBD1 is a possible D gene (5 bases). The CDR3 nucleotides read TGCAGCGTTGGGGACTCTAGCAATCAGCCCCAGCATTTT. This codes for CSVGDSSNQPQHF. Supplemented by reference TRBV29-1 and TRBJ1-5, the full variable domain reads SAVISQKPSRDICQRGTSLTIQCQVDSQVTMMFWYRQQPGQSLTLIATANQGSEATYESGFVIDKFPISRPNLTFSTLTVSNMSPEDSSIYLCSVGDSSNQPQHFGDGTRLSIL.